The 10 T cell receptor beta chains below were found in one sample sequenced in a study of cytomegalovirus exposure and HLA in healthy donors. The study ran its PCR with 60 Vbeta and 13 Jbeta primers. The method was immunoSEQ multiplex PCR; TCRdb's version includes in-frame clones alone and lacks a portion of them. In the table there are a few hundred thousand clones, 60% to 80% of which are singletons. What was sequenced was PBMCs. Source of these receptors: a man aged 18 to 29 in good health and CMV-seronegative.

The chain uses TRBV27 and TRBJ2-7, with D tentatively TRBD1 (6 bases). Between the trimmed V and J ends, which lost 11 bases and 2 bases, there was a span of 13 bases. This CDR3 is 12 amino acids long. Germline CDR1 MNHEY, CDR2 SMNVEV (reference sequence). Here the CDR3 DNA reads TGTGCCGCAGGCAGGGGTACCTACGAGCAGTACTTC. This translates into CAAGRGTYEQYF.

This chain uses TRBV29-1 with TRBJ2-1, with 8 nucleotides matching TRBD2. CDR1 is SQVTM and CDR2 is ANQGSEA in the germline V gene. The V gene end was trimmed by 4 bases and the J gene end by 4 bases; junction bases not matched to a gene: 15. This CDR3 has 17 residues. CDR3 nucleotides: TGCAGCGTTGTACTAGCGGACGTGGATCAAGTTTACAATGAGCAGTTCTTC. Translating it yields CSVVLADVDQVYNEQFF.

This chain uses TRBV11-2 with TRBJ1-5, with unresolved D. V shed 1 base and J shed 4 bases, with 8 bases lying between them. In germline, CDR1 is SGHAT, CDR2 FQNNGV. The CDR3 totals 14 residues. Here the CDR3 DNA reads TGTGCCAGCAGCTTAGGGGCAGGAAATCAGCCCCAGCATTTT. This gives the protein CASSLGAGNQPQHF.

J is TRBJ2-3 and V is TRBV2; weak D call: TRBD1 (5 bases). V was cut by 4 bases and J by 0 bases, with 11 bases left in between. The CDR3 is 15 residues long. Germline CDR1 is SNHLY and CDR2 is FYNNEI. The CDR3 DNA follows: TGTGCCAGCAGTGCACGACAGTCTAGCACAGATACGCAGTATTTT. Its translation: CASSARQSSTDTQYF.

The CDR3 reads CASSPRDRGEGPQHF. The CDR3 coding sequence is TGTGCCAGCTCACCACGGGACAGGGGTGAGGGGCCCCAGCATTTT. The rearrangement joins TRBV18 to TRBJ1-5; 10 nucleotides line up with TRBD1. Looked up from germline, CDR1 is KGHSH and CDR2 is LQKENI. With V trimmed by 1 base and J by 9 bases, 6 bases remained unmatched. The CDR3 is 15 amino acids.

This rearrangement joins TRBV7-9 to TRBJ2-3; 9 positions match TRBD2. V was pared by 1 base and J by 5 bases, with 7 bases of the junction left unmatched. The CDR3 runs 16 residues. Germline V lookup: CDR1 SEHNR, CDR2 FQNEAQ (reference sequence). The CDR3 region is CASSLDASGNGDTQYF. The CDR3, as DNA: TGTGCCAGCAGCTTAGATGCTAGCGGGAACGGAGATACGCAGTATTTT.

The chain joins TRBV28 to TRBJ1-5; 7 nucleotides match TRBD1. The J segment lost 9 bases and the V segment lost 6 bases, leaving 11 bases of the junction unmatched. CDR1 and CDR2 from the germline V gene are MDHEN and SYDVKM. There are 14 residues in the CDR3. The CDR3 reads CASSWTGASGPQHF. CDR3 bases: TGTGCCAGCAGCTGGACAGGCGCTTCGGGGCCCCAGCATTTT.

The chain carries TRBV25-1 and TRBJ2-7; 8 nucleotides line up with TRBD1. This CDR3 has 16 amino acids. Germline CDR1 and CDR2: MGHDK and SYGVNS. V lost 2 bases to trimming and J lost 5 bases; unmatched junction nucleotides: 11. CDR3 residues: CASSEEGGTGGHEQYF. CDR3 DNA: TGTGCCAGCAGTGAAGAAGGGGGGACAGGTGGGCACGAGCAGTACTTC.

V and J are TRBV6-5 and TRBJ2-7, with 9 nucleotides matching TRBD1. Germline loops: CDR1 MNHEY, CDR2 SVGAGI. The CDR3 runs 14 residues. The trim removed 4 bases at V and 2 bases at J, leaving 3 bases unmatched. The CDR3 nucleotides are TGTGCCAGCAGTTGGGGACAGGGTACCTACGAGCAGTACTTC. Translation gives CASSWGQGTYEQYF.

This clone turned up a few times. The same CDR3 arises from other DNA sequences in this sample as well. The J gene is TRBJ2-7, the V gene TRBV7-6, with 11 bases that match TRBD1. V shed 2 bases, J shed 5 bases, and the junction held 5 bases outside the gene matches. This CDR3 region has 15 residues. Germline CDR1 reads SGHVS; CDR2 reads FNYEAQ. Here the CDR3 reads CASSLRTGGYNEQYF. Written as DNA, the CDR3 is TGTGCCAGCAGCTTAAGGACAGGGGGCTACAACGAGCAGTACTTC.